These T cell receptor beta chains were read from a single sample in a study of T-cell memory formation after mild COVID-19. Each CDR3 protein gets one entry after TCRdb re-called the 5' RACE reads with MiXCR. Of about 410,000 distinct CDR3 sequences in the sample, roughly 18% were seen once. The sample taken for sequencing was PBMCs or a T cell subset sorted from them (not recorded which). The receptors here all came from a young man who had mild COVID-19 (a few samples of this study predate the infection). Cell type and time point are not known. The CDR3 runs from the conserved cysteine through the conserved F or W. D genes are given only for firm matches.

v_gene: TRBV4-3; d_gene: .; j_gene: TRBJ2-3; CDR3aa: CASSPPGVGDTQYF
v_gene: TRBV6-5; d_gene: .; j_gene: TRBJ1-3; CDR3aa: CASSYGGAGNTIYF
v_gene: TRBV5-1; d_gene: .; j_gene: TRBJ2-3; CDR3aa: CASSSRVGTDTQYF
v_gene: TRBV10-2; d_gene: .; j_gene: TRBJ2-2; CDR3aa: CASRPLGDGLDTGELFF
v_gene: TRBV30; d_gene: .; j_gene: TRBJ1-2; CDR3aa: CAWAPIANYGYTF
v_gene: TRBV2; d_gene: .; j_gene: TRBJ2-6; CDR3aa: CASSDVVGGAHYGANVLTF
v_gene: TRBV5-1; d_gene: .; j_gene: TRBJ2-1; CDR3aa: CASSLGGAPEQFF
v_gene: TRBV20-1; d_gene: TRBD1; j_gene: TRBJ1-4; CDR3aa: CSASNRGRKGEKLFF
v_gene: TRBV12-3/TRBV12-4; d_gene: .; j_gene: TRBJ1-5; CDR3aa: CASSFEQGGNQPQHF
v_gene: TRBV20-1; d_gene: .; j_gene: TRBJ1-1; CDR3aa: CSATQGGAEAFF
v_gene: TRBV7-9; d_gene: .; j_gene: TRBJ1-1; CDR3aa: CASGRGGNTEAFF
v_gene: TRBV5-1; d_gene: .; j_gene: TRBJ1-5; CDR3aa: CASSLSPGGNQPQHF
v_gene: TRBV18; d_gene: .; j_gene: TRBJ1-1; CDR3aa: CASLGTQNTEAFF
v_gene: TRBV4-1; d_gene: .; j_gene: TRBJ2-7; CDR3aa: CASSQISGTYEQYF
v_gene: TRBV4-3; d_gene: .; j_gene: TRBJ1-4; CDR3aa: CASSQDLFGEKLFF
v_gene: TRBV11-1; d_gene: .; j_gene: TRBJ2-2; CDR3aa: CASSLEGGVVVAGELFF
v_gene: TRBV20-1; d_gene: .; j_gene: TRBJ1-3; CDR3aa: CSARPRRYSGNTIYF
v_gene: TRBV10-3; d_gene: .; j_gene: TRBJ2-6; CDR3aa: CAISESRGYSGANVLTF
v_gene: TRBV7-2; d_gene: TRBD1; j_gene: TRBJ1-3; CDR3aa: CASSTGGEGNTIYF
v_gene: TRBV20-1; d_gene: TRBD1; j_gene: TRBJ2-2; CDR3aa: CSASSDRGRAGESGELFF
v_gene: TRBV5-1; d_gene: .; j_gene: TRBJ2-5; CDR3aa: CASSQPHRNLQETQYF
v_gene: TRBV7-6; d_gene: .; j_gene: TRBJ2-3; CDR3aa: CASSQNGWVSADTQYF
v_gene: TRBV12-5; d_gene: TRBD2; j_gene: TRBJ2-7; CDR3aa: CASGMTSTYEQYF
v_gene: TRBV5-4; d_gene: TRBD2; j_gene: TRBJ2-3; CDR3aa: CASSSRPGGGGDYTQYF
v_gene: TRBV20-1; d_gene: TRBD1; j_gene: TRBJ1-1; CDR3aa: CSASQGGWTEAFF
v_gene: TRBV2; d_gene: .; j_gene: TRBJ1-1; CDR3aa: CACAGDNTEAFF
v_gene: TRBV5-1; d_gene: .; j_gene: TRBJ2-3; CDR3aa: CASSRTAVQSSTDTQYF